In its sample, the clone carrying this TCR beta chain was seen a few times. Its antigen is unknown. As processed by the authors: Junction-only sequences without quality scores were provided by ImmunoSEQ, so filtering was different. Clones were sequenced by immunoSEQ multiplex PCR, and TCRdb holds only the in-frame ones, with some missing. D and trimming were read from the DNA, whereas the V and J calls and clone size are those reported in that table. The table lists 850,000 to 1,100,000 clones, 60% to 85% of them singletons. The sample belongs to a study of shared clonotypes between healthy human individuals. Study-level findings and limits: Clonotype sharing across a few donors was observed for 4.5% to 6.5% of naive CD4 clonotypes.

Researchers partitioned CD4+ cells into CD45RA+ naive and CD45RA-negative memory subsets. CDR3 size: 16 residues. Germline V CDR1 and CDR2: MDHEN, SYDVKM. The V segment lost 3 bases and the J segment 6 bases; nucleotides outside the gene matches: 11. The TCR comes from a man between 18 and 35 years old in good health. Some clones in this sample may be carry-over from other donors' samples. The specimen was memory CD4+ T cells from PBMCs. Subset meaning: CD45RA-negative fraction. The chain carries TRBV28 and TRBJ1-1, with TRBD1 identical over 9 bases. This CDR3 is CASSFQGQGGRAEAFF. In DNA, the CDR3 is TGTGCCAGCAGTTTTCAGGGACAGGGAGGACGGGCTGAAGCTTTCTTT. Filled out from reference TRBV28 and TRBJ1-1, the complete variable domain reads DVKVTQSSRYLVKRTGEKVFLECVQDMDHENMFWYRQDPGLGLRLIYFSYDVKMKEKGDIPEGYSVSREKKERFSLILESASTNQTSMYLCASSFQGQGGRAEAFFGQGTRLTVV.